What follows are 19 T cell receptor beta chains derived from one specimen sequenced in a study of blood T cell repertoires in COVID-19. Only in-frame clones appear in the TCRdb table, and some are missing; sequencing was by immunoSEQ multiplex PCR. The data show 130,000 to 150,000 clones, around 79% seen once. Sequencing was performed on peripheral blood. The source of these receptors is a woman in her seventies with COVID-19, enrolled during active disease.

Concerning this clone: At the DNA level, this CDR3 is encoded by other sequences in the same sample as well. The rearrangement joins TRBV3-1 (or the pseudogene TRBV3-2) to TRBJ1-3, with no clear D. CDR3 length: 12 residues. Germline V gene data show CDR1 as LGHDT and CDR2 as YNNKEL (reference sequence). V gave up 4 bases and J gave up 4 bases, with 5 bases separating them. The CDR3 DNA follows: TGTGCCAGCAGCCCCTCCGGAAACACCATATATTTT. Amino acids: CASSPSGNTIYF.

The V and J genes are TRBV7-8 and TRBJ1-3; D perhaps matches TRBD1 (5 bases). Looked up from germline, CDR1 is SGHVS and CDR2 is FQNEAQ. Trimming left V 0 bases short and J 7 bases short, with 10 bases between. CDR3 length: 14 residues. DNA of the CDR3: TGTGCCAGCAGCTTAGCACAGGCGGCCAACACCATATATTTT. As protein: CASSLAQAANTIYF.

This clone was counted once. The CDR3 region has the DNA TGTGCCAGCAGGACCGGGACAGGTGGAAACACCATATATTTT. Translating gives CASRTGTGGNTIYF. The chain is built from TRBV7-8 and TRBJ1-3; 8 bases agree with TRBD1. V dropped 6 bases and J dropped 3; count of bases not matched to a gene: 4. Germline CDR1 reads SGHVS; CDR2 reads FQNEAQ. This CDR3 has 14 residues.

The gene calls are TRBV19 and TRBJ2-3, with D maybe TRBD1 (5 bases). The CDR3 loop spans 16 amino acids. V was pared by 4 bases and J by 2 bases, with 16 bases between. CDR1 is LNHDA and CDR2 is SQIVND in the germline V gene (reference sequence). The CDR3 here is CASSRGVTPVTDTQYF. Here the CDR3 DNA reads TGTGCCAGTAGTAGGGGCGTGACTCCCGTCACAGATACGCAGTATTTT.

The chain recombines TRBV18 with TRBJ2-1; D perhaps matches TRBD2 (6 bases). CDR1 and CDR2 from the germline V gene are KGHSH and LQKENI. This CDR3 comprises 13 residues. V dropped 3 bases and J dropped 9 bases, with 12 bases sitting between them. CDR3 protein: CASSPSWGGEQFF. CDR3 bases: TGTGCCAGCTCACCGAGTTGGGGAGGTGAGCAGTTCTTC.

The CDR3 DNA follows: TGTGCCAGCAGCAAAAGCGGTAGAGGGAGCGGGGGGTCCTACGAGCAGTACTTC. Amino acids: CASSKSGRGSGGSYEQYF. The chain links TRBV21-1 to TRBJ2-7; TRBD2 is the table's D call, not checked against the DNA. TRBV21-1 is marked as a pseudogene. The CDR3 runs 18 residues.

The chain links TRBV7-2 to TRBJ2-3, with 7 nucleotides matching TRBD1. Germline V gene lookup returns CDR1 SGHTA and CDR2 FQGNSA. The V segment lost 7 bases and the J segment 3 bases; nucleotides outside the gene matches: 7. This CDR3 comprises 14 residues. The DNA for the CDR3 is TGTGCCAGCACCCCGAGGGGGCCTACAGATACGCAGTATTTT. Translation gives CASTPRGPTDTQYF. The full variable domain, its missing parts supplied by reference TRBV7-2 and TRBJ2-3, is GAGVSQSPSNKVTEKGKDVELRCDPISGHTALYWYRQSLGQGLEFLIYFQGNSAPDKSGLPSDRFSAERTGGSVSTLTIQRTQQEDSAVYLCASTPRGPTDTQYFGPGTRLTVL.

In nucleotides, the CDR3 is TGTGCCAGCAGCTTAGATCTTCTCAGGGGGGACTATGGCTACACCTTC. Translating it yields CASSLDLLRGDYGYTF. The V gene is TRBV11-3, the J gene TRBJ1-2; 7 bases agree with TRBD1. Per germline, CDR1 SGHNT and CDR2 YENEEA. The length of the CDR3 is 16 residues. The trim removed 0 bases at V and 3 bases at J, leaving 7 bases unmatched. Based on the CDR3 plus reference TRBV11-3 and TRBJ1-2, the full variable domain is EAGVVQSPRYKIIEKKQPVAFWCNPISGHNTLYWYLQNLGQGPELLIRYENEEAVDDSQLPKDRFSAERLKGVDSTLKIQPAELGDSAVYLCASSLDLLRGDYGYTFGSGTRLTVV.

V is TRBV10-1 and J is TRBJ1-5; TRBD1 might be the D (6 bases). Trimming left V 6 bases short and J 0 bases short, with 18 bases between. Germline assignment: CDR1 WNHNN and CDR2 SYGVQD (reference sequence). The CDR3 runs to 17 residues. CDR3 protein: CASRAGVSTGSNQPQHF. For the CDR3, the DNA is TGCGCCAGCAGGGCAGGAGTTTCGACAGGTAGCAATCAGCCCCAGCATTTT.

The V and J genes are TRBV10-3 and TRBJ1-1; maybe TRBD1 (6 bases). V gave up 3 bases and J gave up 1 base, with 12 bases separating them. Per germline, CDR1 ENHRY and CDR2 SYGVKD. The CDR3 loop spans 15 amino acids. DNA for the CDR3: TGTGCCATCAGTGACCCTAGGGGGACGAACACTGAAGCTTTCTTT. Translating it yields CAISDPRGTNTEAFF.

The chain employs TRBV12-3 or TRBV12-4 and TRBJ1-2, with D tentatively TRBD1 (6 bases). The CDR3 runs to 12 residues. Trimming took off 4 bases at V and 5 bases at J, with 8 bases between the two ends. The CDR3 DNA sequence: TGTGCCAGCAGTTGGGACATATATGGCTACACCTTC. This encodes CASSWDIYGYTF.

In this sample, this clone turned up a few times. V usage is TRBV9 and J usage is TRBJ2-1, with 11 bases matching TRBD2. J was trimmed by 2 bases and V by 4 bases; bases with no gene match: 5. The CDR3 is 16 amino acids. The germline V gene has CDR1 SGDLS and CDR2 YYNGEE. This CDR3 is CASSPLAGGPYNEQFF. The CDR3, as DNA: TGTGCCAGCAGCCCCTTAGCGGGGGGGCCCTACAATGAGCAGTTCTTC. The complete variable domain, with remaining parts taken from reference TRBV9 and TRBJ2-1, reads DSGVTQTPKHLITATGQRVTLRCSPRSGDLSVYWYQQSLDQGLQFLIQYYNGEERAKGNILERFSAQQFPDLHSELNLSSLELGDSALYFCASSPLAGGPYNEQFFGPGTRLTVL.

The chain employs TRBV5-4 and TRBJ2-1, with 8 bases aligning to TRBD2. This CDR3 is built from 17 residues. Unmatched junction bases numbered 6, after V lost 0 bases and J lost 1 base. CDR1 is SGHNT, CDR2 YYREEE, per germline (reference sequence). In nucleotides, the CDR3 is TGTGCCAGCAGCTTGGTTGCGGGGGGCTTTTCCTACAATGAGCAGTTCTTC. Amino acid sequence: CASSLVAGGFSYNEQFF.

The rearrangement uses TRBV6-6 and TRBJ2-7; D gene unclear. V lost 0 bases and J 10 bases, leaving 10 bases between the germline ends. The germline gives CDR1 MNHNY, CDR2 SVGAGI (reference sequence). The CDR3 runs to 12 residues. The CDR3 DNA follows: TGTGCCAGCAGTTACTCTCCGGTAAACCAGTACTTC. This encodes CASSYSPVNQYF.

The V gene is TRBV19, the J gene TRBJ1-6; D is possibly TRBD1 (6 bases). Germline V gene data show CDR1 as LNHDA and CDR2 as SQIVND (reference sequence). The CDR3 runs to 18 residues. Trimming pared 4 bases from V and 8 bases from J, leaving 24 bases between. The CDR3 nucleotides are TGTGCCAGTAGTAGCGGAATCACCATGGGTAGACAGGATTCACCCCTCCACTTT. It yields the protein CASSSGITMGRQDSPLHF.

The genes are TRBV7-2 and TRBJ2-7, with 10 positions matching TRBD2. Trimming removed 7 bases from V and 5 bases from J; junction bases left unmatched: 8. The CDR3 loop spans 14 amino acids. Germline CDR1 reads SGHTA; CDR2 reads FQGNSA. CDR3 amino acids: CASIPGLASDEQYF. CDR3 sequence (DNA): TGTGCCAGCATCCCGGGACTAGCGTCCGACGAGCAGTACTTC.

This chain uses TRBV21-1 with TRBJ2-5; the DNA was not compared with TRBD2, the D call given in the table. TRBV21-1 has pseudogene status. The CDR3 has 18 residues. CDR3 protein: CASSKDRGASGNQETQYF. The CDR3 DNA reads as TGTGCCAGCAGCAAAGATCGTGGAGCTAGCGGAAACCAAGAGACCCAGTACTTC.

The chain uses TRBV6-1 and TRBJ2-2; the match to TRBD2 covers 10 bases. Germline trimming cut 5 bases from V and 0 bases from J; bases unmatched to any gene: 6. The CDR3 runs 17 residues. Germline CDR1 MNHNS, CDR2 SASEGT. In DNA form, the CDR3 reads TGTGCCAGCAGTAAAGGGGGACTAGCGACGAACACCGGGGAGCTGTTTTTT. Translating gives CASSKGGLATNTGELFF.

The genes are TRBV4-2 and TRBJ2-7; the match to TRBD2 covers 14 bases. CDR1 and CDR2 from the germline V gene are LGHNA and YNFKEQ. Losses at the gene ends were 1 base for V and 4 bases for J; bases not matched to a gene: 6. This CDR3 contains 17 residues. The CDR3 region is CASSQATSGGVGYEQYF. The CDR3, as DNA: TGTGCCAGCAGCCAAGCGACTAGCGGGGGGGTGGGGTACGAGCAGTACTTC.